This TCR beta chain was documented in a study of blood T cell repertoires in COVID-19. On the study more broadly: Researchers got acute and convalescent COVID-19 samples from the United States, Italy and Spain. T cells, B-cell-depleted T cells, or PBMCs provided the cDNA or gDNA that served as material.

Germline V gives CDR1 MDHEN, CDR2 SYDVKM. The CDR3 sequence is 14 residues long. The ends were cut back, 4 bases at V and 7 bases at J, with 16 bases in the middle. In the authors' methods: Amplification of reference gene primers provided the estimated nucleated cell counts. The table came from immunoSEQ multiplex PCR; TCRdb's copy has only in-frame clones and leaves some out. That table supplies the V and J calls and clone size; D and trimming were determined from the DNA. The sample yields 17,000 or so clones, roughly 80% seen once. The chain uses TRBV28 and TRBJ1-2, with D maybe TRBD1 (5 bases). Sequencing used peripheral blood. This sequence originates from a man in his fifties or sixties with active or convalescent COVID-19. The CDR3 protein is CASSSFGGWGGYTF. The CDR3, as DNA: TGTGCCAGCAGTTCCTTTGGGGGGTGGGGTGGCTACACCTTC.